This TCR beta chain was captured in a study of T cell responses to AZD1222 COVID-19 vaccine. Study-level results: Spike-wide coverage was observed for vaccine-associated CD4 TCRs, with dominant responses at 160-218 and 743-854. Repertoires were collected only later (after the peak T cell response had occurred). Breadth and depth of Spike-specific TCRs rose after two AZD1222 doses. Unmutated regions of variants are reportedly targeted by nearly half of spike-specific TCRs.

Sequencing used immunoSEQ multiplex PCR; TCRdb keeps in-frame clones, though not all of them. Here the sample spans 150,000 or so clones, roughly 88% being singletons. With 4 bases clipped from V and 3 bases from J, the junction kept 18 bases outside the gene matches. The CDR3 spans 18 residues. Germline assignment: CDR1 SGHNT and CDR2 YYREEE (reference sequence). Worth noting for this clone: Its antigen is unknown.

This specimen was peripheral blood, taken on day 0 of AZD1222 vaccination. The receptor was derived from an adult in good health. The V gene is TRBV5-4, the J gene TRBJ2-7; TRBD1 matches at 8 bases. The CDR3 sequence is CASSPVLGTGYGNYEQYF. The CDR3 coding sequence is TGTGCCAGCAGCCCCGTTCTTGGGACAGGCTATGGGAACTACGAGCAGTACTTC.